The 5 T cell receptor beta chains given below trace back to one sample, sequenced in a study of control samples from healthy donors and cancer patients. TCRdb keeps only in-frame clones here, not all; method: immunoSEQ multiplex PCR. The profile shows about 170,000 clones, roughly 90% of them singletons. The sequencing input was blood. The receptors were gathered from a young man in good health.

The chain carries TRBV28 and TRBJ2-1; D unclear. The CDR3 has 12 residues. Trimming took 2 bases from V and 8 from J, leaving 7 bases between them. CDR1 is MDHEN, CDR2 SYDVKM, per germline. CDR3 region: CASSLRAHEQFF. The CDR3 nucleotides read TGTGCCAGCAGTTTAAGGGCTCATGAGCAGTTCTTC.

The rearrangement uses TRBV7-9 and TRBJ1-5; 8 positions match TRBD1. The CDR3 runs to 14 residues. Germline-derived CDR1 and CDR2 are SEHNR and FQNEAQ (reference sequence). J lost 6 bases, V lost 8 bases, and 9 bases had no gene match. CDR3 sequence: CASGWQGAGQPQHF. As DNA, the CDR3 is TGTGCCAGCGGATGGCAGGGGGCGGGTCAGCCCCAGCATTTT.

V gene TRBV25-1 combines with J gene TRBJ2-5; tentatively, D is TRBD1 or TRBD2 (5 bases each). Germline loops: CDR1 MGHDK, CDR2 SYGVNS. The ends were cut back, 2 bases at V and 5 bases at J, with 9 bases in the middle. The CDR3 totals 13 residues. CDR3 residues: CASSESWGETQYF. DNA of the CDR3: TGTGCCAGCAGTGAAAGCTGGGGGGAGACCCAGTACTTC.

The chain links TRBV28 to TRBJ1-2; D is ambiguous. Looked up from germline, CDR1 is MDHEN and CDR2 is SYDVKM. This CDR3 comprises 12 residues. Trimming pared 5 bases from V and 4 bases from J, leaving 8 bases between. The CDR3 bases are TGTGCCAGCAGTATCTTCTCCTATGGCTACACCTTC. This gives the protein CASSIFSYGYTF.

This chain joins TRBV28 and TRBJ1-5; D is uncertain. The CDR3 covers 16 residues. V lost 3 bases, J lost 7 bases, and 19 bases lay in between. CDR1 is MDHEN and CDR2 is SYDVKM in the germline V gene. This chain's CDR3 is CASSFPSRGRRQPQHF. The CDR3 nucleotides read TGTGCCAGCAGTTTTCCCTCCCGGGGAAGGCGACAGCCCCAGCATTTT.